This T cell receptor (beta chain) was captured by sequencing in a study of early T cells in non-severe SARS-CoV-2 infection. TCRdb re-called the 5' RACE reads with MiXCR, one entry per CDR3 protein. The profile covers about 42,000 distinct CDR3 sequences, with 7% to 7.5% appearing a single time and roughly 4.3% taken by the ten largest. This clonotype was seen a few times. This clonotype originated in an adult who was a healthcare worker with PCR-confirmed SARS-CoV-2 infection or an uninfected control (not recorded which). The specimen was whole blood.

CDR3 nucleotide sequence: TGTGCCAGCAGCCCAACTGCGGCGGGGGGCTCCGGGGAGCTGTTTTTT. Its protein product is CASSPTAAGGSGELFF. The chain carries TRBV7-7 and TRBJ2-2; 8 bases line up with TRBD2. The CDR3 has 16 residues. CDR1 SSHAT and CDR2 FNYEAQ come from the germline V gene (reference sequence). Germline trimming cut 5 bases from V and 6 bases from J; bases unmatched to any gene: 11.